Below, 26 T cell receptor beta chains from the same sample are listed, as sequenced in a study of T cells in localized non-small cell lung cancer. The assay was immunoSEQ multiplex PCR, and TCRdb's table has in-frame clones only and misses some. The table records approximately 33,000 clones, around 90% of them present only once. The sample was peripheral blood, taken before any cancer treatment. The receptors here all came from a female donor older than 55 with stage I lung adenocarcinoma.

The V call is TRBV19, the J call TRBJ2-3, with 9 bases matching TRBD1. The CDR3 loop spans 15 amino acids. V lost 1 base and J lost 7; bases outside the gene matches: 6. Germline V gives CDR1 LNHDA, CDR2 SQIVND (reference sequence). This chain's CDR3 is CASSIGGQGWHTQYF. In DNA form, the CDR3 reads TGTGCCAGTAGTATAGGGGGACAGGGATGGCATACGCAGTATTTT.

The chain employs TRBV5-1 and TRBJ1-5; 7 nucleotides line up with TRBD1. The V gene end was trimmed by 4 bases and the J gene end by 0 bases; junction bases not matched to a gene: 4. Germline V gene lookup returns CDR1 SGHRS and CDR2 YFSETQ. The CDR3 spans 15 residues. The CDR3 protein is CASSPTGISNQPQHF. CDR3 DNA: TGCGCCAGCAGCCCGACAGGGATTAGCAATCAGCCCCAGCATTTT.

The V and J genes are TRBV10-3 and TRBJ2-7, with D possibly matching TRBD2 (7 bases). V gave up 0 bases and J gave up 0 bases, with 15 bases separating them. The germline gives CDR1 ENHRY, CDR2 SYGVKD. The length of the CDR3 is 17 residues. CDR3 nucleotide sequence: TGTGCCATCAGTGAGTCTGGGGGGGGCAGGGGCTCCTACGAGCAGTACGTC. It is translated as CAISESGGGRGSYEQYV.

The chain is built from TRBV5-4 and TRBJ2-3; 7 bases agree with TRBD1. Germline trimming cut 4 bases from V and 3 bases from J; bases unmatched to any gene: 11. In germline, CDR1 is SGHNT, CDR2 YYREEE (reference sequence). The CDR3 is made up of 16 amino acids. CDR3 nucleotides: TGTGCCAGCAGCGACCAGCCGGGACAGCAAACAGATACGCAGTATTTT. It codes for CASSDQPGQQTDTQYF. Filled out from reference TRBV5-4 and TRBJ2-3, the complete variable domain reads ETGVTQSPTHLIKTRGQQVTLRCSSQSGHNTVSWYQQALGQGPQFIFQYYREEENGRGNFPPRFSGLQFPNYSSELNVNALELDDSALYLCASSDQPGQQTDTQYFGPGTRLTVL.

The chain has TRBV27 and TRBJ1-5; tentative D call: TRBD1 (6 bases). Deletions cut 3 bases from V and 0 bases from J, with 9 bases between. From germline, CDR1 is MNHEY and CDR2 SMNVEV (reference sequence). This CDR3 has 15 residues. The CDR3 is CASSLGAYSNQPQHF. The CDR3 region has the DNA TGTGCCAGCAGTTTGGGGGCTTATAGCAATCAGCCCCAGCATTTT.

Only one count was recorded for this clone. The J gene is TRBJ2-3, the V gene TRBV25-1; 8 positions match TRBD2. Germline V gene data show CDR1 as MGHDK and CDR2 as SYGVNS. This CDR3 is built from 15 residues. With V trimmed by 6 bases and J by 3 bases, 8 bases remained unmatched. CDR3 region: CASSSPGLVTDTQYF. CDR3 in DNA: TGTGCCAGCAGCTCACCGGGACTAGTAACAGATACGCAGTATTTT.

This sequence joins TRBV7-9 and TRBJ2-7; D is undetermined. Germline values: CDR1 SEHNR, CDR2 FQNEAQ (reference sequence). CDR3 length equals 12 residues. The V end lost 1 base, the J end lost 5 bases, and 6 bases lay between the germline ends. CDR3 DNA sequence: TGTGCCAGCAGCTTAGGCCCGAACGAGCAGTACGTC. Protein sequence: CASSLGPNEQYV.

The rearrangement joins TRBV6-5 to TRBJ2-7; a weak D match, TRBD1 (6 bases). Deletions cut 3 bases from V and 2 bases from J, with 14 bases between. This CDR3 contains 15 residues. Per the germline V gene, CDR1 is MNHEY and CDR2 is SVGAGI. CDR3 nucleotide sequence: TGTGCCAGCAGTTATTCAGGGGCCGGGCCCTACGAGCAGTACTTC. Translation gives CASSYSGAGPYEQYF.

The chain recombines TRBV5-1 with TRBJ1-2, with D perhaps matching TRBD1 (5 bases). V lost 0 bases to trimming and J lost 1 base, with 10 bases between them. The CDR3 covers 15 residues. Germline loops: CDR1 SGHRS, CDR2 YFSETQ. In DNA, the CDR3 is TGCGCCAGCAGCTTGGAAGCAGGGTATAACTATGGCTACACCTTC. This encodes CASSLEAGYNYGYTF. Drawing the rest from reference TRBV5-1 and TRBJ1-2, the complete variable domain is KAGVTQTPRYLIKTRGQQVTLSCSPISGHRSVSWYQQTPGQGLQFLFEYFSETQRNKGNFPGRFSGRQFSNSRSEMNVSTLELGDSALYLCASSLEAGYNYGYTFGSGTRLTVV.

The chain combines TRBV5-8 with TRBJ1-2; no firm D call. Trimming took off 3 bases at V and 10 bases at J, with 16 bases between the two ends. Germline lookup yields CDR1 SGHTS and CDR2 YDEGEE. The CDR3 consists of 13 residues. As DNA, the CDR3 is TGTGCCAGCAGCTCGTTCGGGCGGCCTTACTACACCTTC. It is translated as CASSSFGRPYYTF.

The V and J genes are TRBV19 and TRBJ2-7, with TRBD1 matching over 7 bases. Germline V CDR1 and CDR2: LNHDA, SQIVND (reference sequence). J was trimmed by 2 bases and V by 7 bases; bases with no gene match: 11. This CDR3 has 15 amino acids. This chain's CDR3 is CASIMSRDRAYEQYV. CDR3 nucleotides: TGTGCCAGTATCATGTCCCGGGACAGAGCCTACGAGCAGTACGTC.

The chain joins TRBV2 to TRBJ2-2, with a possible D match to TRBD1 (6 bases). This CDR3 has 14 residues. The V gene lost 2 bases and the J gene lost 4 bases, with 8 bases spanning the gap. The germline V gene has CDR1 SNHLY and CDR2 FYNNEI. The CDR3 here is CASSEQGSTGELFF. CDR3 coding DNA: TGTGCCAGCAGTGAACAGGGGAGCACCGGGGAGCTGTTTTTT.

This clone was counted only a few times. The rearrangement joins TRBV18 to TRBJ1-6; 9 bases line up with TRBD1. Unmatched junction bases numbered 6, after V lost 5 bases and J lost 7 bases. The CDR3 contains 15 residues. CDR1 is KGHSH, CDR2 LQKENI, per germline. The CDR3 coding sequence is TGTGCCAGCTCATCTGACAGGGGGAAGAATTCACCCCTCCACTTT. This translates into CASSSDRGKNSPLHF. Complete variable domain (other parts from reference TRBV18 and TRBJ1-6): NAGVMQNPRHLVRRRGQEARLRCSPMKGHSHVYWYRQLPEEGLKFMVYLQKENIIDESGMPKERFSAEFPKEGPSILRIQQVVRGDSAAYFCASSSDRGKNSPLHFGNGTRLTVT.

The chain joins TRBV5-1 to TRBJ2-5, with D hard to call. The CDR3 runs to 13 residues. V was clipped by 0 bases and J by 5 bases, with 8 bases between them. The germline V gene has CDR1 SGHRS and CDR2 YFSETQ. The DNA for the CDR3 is TGCGCCAGCAGCTTGGCCCCGCCGGAGACCCAGTACTTC. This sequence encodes CASSLAPPETQYF.

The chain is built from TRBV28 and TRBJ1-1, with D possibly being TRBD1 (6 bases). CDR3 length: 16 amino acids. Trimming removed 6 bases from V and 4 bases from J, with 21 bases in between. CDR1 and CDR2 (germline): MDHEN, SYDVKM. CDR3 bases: TGTGCCAGCAGCCCCCGGGGGGGGGCGGGGGGCACTGAAGCTTTCTTT. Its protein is CASSPRGGAGGTEAFF.

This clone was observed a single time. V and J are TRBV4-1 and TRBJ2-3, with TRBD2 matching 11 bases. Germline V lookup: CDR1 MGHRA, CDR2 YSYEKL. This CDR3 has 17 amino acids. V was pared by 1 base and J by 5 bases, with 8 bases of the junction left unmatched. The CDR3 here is CASSQGPSGGPLDTQYF. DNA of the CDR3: TGCGCCAGCAGCCAAGGTCCTAGCGGGGGGCCCCTAGATACGCAGTATTTT.

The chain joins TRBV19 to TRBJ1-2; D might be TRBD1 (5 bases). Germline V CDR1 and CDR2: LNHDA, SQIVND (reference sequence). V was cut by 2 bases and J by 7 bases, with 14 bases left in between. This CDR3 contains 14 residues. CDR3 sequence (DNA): TGTGCCAGTAGTATATCAGCAGGGAGTTCTGGCTACACCTTC. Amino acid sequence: CASSISAGSSGYTF.

The CDR3: CASGQGNTGELFF. The CDR3 region has the DNA TGCGCCAGCGGCCAGGGGAACACCGGGGAGCTGTTTTTT. The chain combines TRBV5-1 with TRBJ2-2; a possible D gene is TRBD1 (5 bases). The V end lost 7 bases, the J end lost 1 base, and 8 bases lay between the germline ends. CDR3 length: 13 amino acids. CDR1 and CDR2 (germline): SGHRS, YFSETQ.

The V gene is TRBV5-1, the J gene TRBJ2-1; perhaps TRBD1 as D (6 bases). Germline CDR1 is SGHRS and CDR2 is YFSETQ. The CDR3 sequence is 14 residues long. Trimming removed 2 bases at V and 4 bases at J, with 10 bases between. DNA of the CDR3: TGCGCCAGCAGCTTTCCGCAGGGGTACAATGAGCAGTTCTTC. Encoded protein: CASSFPQGYNEQFF. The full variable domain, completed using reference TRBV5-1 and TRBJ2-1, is KAGVTQTPRYLIKTRGQQVTLSCSPISGHRSVSWYQQTPGQGLQFLFEYFSETQRNKGNFPGRFSGRQFSNSRSEMNVSTLELGDSALYLCASSFPQGYNEQFFGPGTRLTVL.

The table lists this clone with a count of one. Here the CDR3 reads CASTPRFIGGAVDTQYF. CDR3 sequence (DNA): TGTGCCAGCACCCCTAGGTTCATCGGGGGGGCCGTAGATACGCAGTATTTT. The genes are TRBV21-1 and TRBJ2-3; whether TRBD2, the table's D call, matches the DNA was not checked. TRBV21-1 is a pseudogene locus. There are 17 residues in the CDR3.

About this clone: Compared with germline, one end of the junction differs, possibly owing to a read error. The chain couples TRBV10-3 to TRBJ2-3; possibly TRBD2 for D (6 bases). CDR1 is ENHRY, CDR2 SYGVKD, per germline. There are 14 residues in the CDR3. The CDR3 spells CAISSGRSTGTQYF. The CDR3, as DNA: TGTGCCATCAGTTCCGGGAGAAGCACAGGTACGCAGTATTTT.

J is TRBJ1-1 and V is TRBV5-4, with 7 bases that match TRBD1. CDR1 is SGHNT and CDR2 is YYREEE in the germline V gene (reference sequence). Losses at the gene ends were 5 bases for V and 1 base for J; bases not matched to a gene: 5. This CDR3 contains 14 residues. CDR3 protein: CASRFDRANTEAFF. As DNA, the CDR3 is TGTGCCAGCAGATTCGACAGGGCGAACACTGAAGCTTTCTTT.

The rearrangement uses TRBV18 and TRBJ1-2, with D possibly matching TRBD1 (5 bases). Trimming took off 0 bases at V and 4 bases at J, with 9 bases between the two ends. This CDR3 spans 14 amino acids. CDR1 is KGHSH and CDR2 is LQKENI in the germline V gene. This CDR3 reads CASSPPGGIYGYTF. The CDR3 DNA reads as TGTGCCAGCTCACCACCGGGGGGAATCTATGGCTACACCTTC.

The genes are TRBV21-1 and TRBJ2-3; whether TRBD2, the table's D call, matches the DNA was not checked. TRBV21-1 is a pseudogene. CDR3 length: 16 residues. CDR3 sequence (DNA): TGTGCCAGCAGCAACAACCCTGCCCGGGGGGGAGATACGCAGTATTTT. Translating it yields CASSNNPARGGDTQYF.

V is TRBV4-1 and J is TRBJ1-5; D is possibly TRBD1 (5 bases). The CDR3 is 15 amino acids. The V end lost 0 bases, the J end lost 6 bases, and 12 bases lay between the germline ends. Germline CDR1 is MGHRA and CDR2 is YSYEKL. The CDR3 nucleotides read TGCGCCAGCAGCCAAGATGCGGGGGGGGGTCAGCCCCAGCATTTT. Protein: CASSQDAGGGQPQHF.

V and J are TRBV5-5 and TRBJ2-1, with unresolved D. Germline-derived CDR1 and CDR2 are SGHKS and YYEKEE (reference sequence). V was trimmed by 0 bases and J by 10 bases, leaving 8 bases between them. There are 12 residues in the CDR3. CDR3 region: CASSLETEEQFF. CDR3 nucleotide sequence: TGTGCCAGCAGCTTGGAAACAGAAGAGCAGTTCTTC. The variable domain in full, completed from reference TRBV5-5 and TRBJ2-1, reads DAGVTQSPTHLIKTRGQQVTLRCSPISGHKSVSWYQQVLGQGPQFIFQYYEKEERGRGNFPDRFSARQFPNYSSELNVNALLLGDSALYLCASSLETEEQFFGPGTRLTVL.